This T cell receptor (beta chain) was identified during a study of early T cells in non-severe SARS-CoV-2 infection. The wider study: The sequenced material was bulk RNA from unsorted whole blood, and its chains were unpaired.

As part of library construction, unique molecular identifiers were attached to individual cDNA molecules. One entry per CDR3 protein results from TCRdb running MiXCR on the 5' RACE reads. The data show 98,000 or so distinct CDR3 sequences, around 10% seen once. Overall study results and limits: CD4 and private specificities were missed by VDJdb matching, which favored anti-spike CD8 responses.

This clonotype was seen more than once but under ten times. What it binds is unknown. The TCR sequence derives from an adult who was a healthcare worker with PCR-confirmed SARS-CoV-2 infection or an uninfected control (not recorded which). The sample was whole blood.

Here the CDR3 DNA reads TGCAGCGTTGGGGAACTAGCGGGACCCTGGCCAGAGACCCAGTACTTC. The encoded protein is CSVGELAGPWPETQYF. The chain employs TRBV29-1 and TRBJ2-5; 10 nucleotides agree with TRBD2. V was clipped by 4 bases and J by 4 bases; unmatched bases: 12. CDR3 length: 16 residues. Germline V gene lookup returns CDR1 SQVTM and CDR2 ANQGSEA.